This T cell receptor (beta chain) comes out of a study of technical replicates of blood from a handful of donors. TCRdb's table, derived via immunoSEQ multiplex PCR, lists solely in-frame clones and lacks some. The table records tens of thousands of clones, 85% to 95% of them present only once. Trimming removed 7 bases from V and 1 base from J, with 15 bases in between. Looked up from germline, CDR1 is SGHTA and CDR2 is FQGNSA. CDR3 length: 15 amino acids. Sequencing used PBMCs. The chain has TRBV7-2 and TRBJ2-3; D not certain. This clonotype was obtained from a human donor in good health. Some clones in this sample may be carry-over from other donors' samples. The CDR3 spells CASMMGRIGTDTQYF. The CDR3 DNA reads as TGTGCCAGCATGATGGGCCGAATCGGCACAGATACGCAGTATTTT.